These 29 T cell receptor beta chains came from one sample sequenced in a study of control samples from healthy donors and cancer patients. Profiled with immunoSEQ multiplex PCR; TCRdb holds only in-frame clones, not every one. Of roughly 86,000 clones in the sample, less than 95% were seen once. The material sequenced was blood. Source of these receptors: a woman aged 18-29 years in good health.

The V gene is TRBV6-5, the J gene TRBJ1-1; TRBD1 is a possible D gene (5 bases). CDR3 length: 11 amino acids. Trimming pared 7 bases from V and 11 bases from J, leaving 14 bases between. Germline-derived CDR1 and CDR2 are MNHEY and SVGAGI. The CDR3 spells CASTQGGAAFF. Written as DNA, the CDR3 is TGTGCCAGCACCCAAGGAGGGGCGGCTTTCTTT.

This clone has just one count. V and J are TRBV7-2 and TRBJ2-1; 9 positions match TRBD1. The ends lost 3 bases at V and 4 bases at J; junction bases unmatched: 4. The germline V gene has CDR1 SGHTA and CDR2 FQGNSA. This CDR3 contains 15 residues. The CDR3 region is CASSFGTGSYNEQFF. The CDR3 region has the DNA TGTGCCAGCAGCTTCGGGACAGGGAGTTACAATGAGCAGTTCTTC. The entire variable domain, with the rest obtained from reference TRBV7-2 and TRBJ2-1, is as follows: GAGVSQSPSNKVTEKGKDVELRCDPISGHTALYWYRQSLGQGLEFLIYFQGNSAPDKSGLPSDRFSAERTGGSVSTLTIQRTQQEDSAVYLCASSFGTGSYNEQFFGPGTRLTVL.

The rearrangement joins TRBV21-1 to TRBJ1-2; the table assigns TRBD1, which was not confirmed against the DNA. TRBV21-1 is recorded as a pseudogene. This CDR3 comprises 15 residues. CDR3 DNA: TGTGCCAGCTTCGGACAGGGCCCCTCTAACTATGGCTACACCTTC. Translated: CASFGQGPSNYGYTF.

The J gene is TRBJ2-3, the V gene TRBV19, with D uncertain. The germline gives CDR1 LNHDA, CDR2 SQIVND (reference sequence). Trimming took off 5 bases at V and 0 bases at J, with 18 bases between the two ends. The CDR3 extends over 17 amino acids. CDR3 in amino acids: CASSLRVGSRSTDTQYF. For the CDR3, the DNA is TGTGCCAGTAGTCTAAGAGTAGGTAGCCGAAGCACAGATACGCAGTATTTT.

This clone was observed once. The chain links TRBV5-1 to TRBJ1-3; D gene uncertain. The V gene lost 4 bases and the J gene lost 1 base, with 15 bases spanning the gap. Germline V lookup: CDR1 SGHRS, CDR2 YFSETQ. The CDR3 consists of 16 residues. The CDR3 nucleotides are TGCGCCAGCAGCCCCTCCAGCTTGCCTTCTGGAAACACCATATATTTT. Translated: CASSPSSLPSGNTIYF.

V is TRBV5-1 and J is TRBJ1-3; D possibly corresponds to TRBD1 (5 bases). The CDR3 spans 16 residues. V lost 3 bases, J lost 0 bases, and 13 bases lay in between. The germline gives CDR1 SGHRS, CDR2 YFSETQ. This CDR3 reads CASSWSITGSGNTIYF. The CDR3 DNA is TGCGCCAGCAGCTGGTCAATAACAGGCTCTGGAAACACCATATATTTT.

The J gene is TRBJ1-2, the V gene TRBV2; D gene ambiguous. The germline gives CDR1 SNHLY, CDR2 FYNNEI. The germline V and J ends were trimmed by 3 bases and 5 bases, with 13 bases remaining between them. The CDR3 runs to 14 residues. The CDR3 DNA reads TGTGCCAGCAGTGAGCCGAAGGTCGAGTATGGCTACACCTTC. It translates to CASSEPKVEYGYTF.

The chain couples TRBV28 to TRBJ1-1; the D gene is possibly TRBD1 (5 bases). The V end was cut by 2 bases, the J end by 7 bases, with 23 bases between. The CDR3 sequence is 17 residues long. The germline gives CDR1 MDHEN, CDR2 SYDVKM. The CDR3 nucleotides are TGTGCCAGCAGTTTAAGTCGTCGAGGGGATCTAAAGGTTGAAGCTTTCTTT. Translated, it gives CASSLSRRGDLKVEAFF.

The V call is TRBV5-1, the J call TRBJ2-3, with 16 bases that match TRBD2. The germline V gene has CDR1 SGHRS and CDR2 YFSETQ. The CDR3 has 18 amino acids. V was clipped by 6 bases and J by 2 bases; unmatched bases: 9. CDR3 in DNA: TGCGCCAGCACCTACGGGACTAGCGGGGGGGCCATCACAGATACGCAGTATTTT. Translation: CASTYGTSGGAITDTQYF.

This clone was seen just once. The chain recombines TRBV29-1 with TRBJ2-7; the D gene is possibly TRBD1 (7 bases). V was pared by 8 bases and J by 4 bases, with 15 bases between. The CDR3 sequence is 12 residues long. Germline V gene data show CDR1 as SQVTM and CDR2 as ANQGSEA. CDR3 DNA sequence: TGCAGCACGCGGGACAGTCGTTACGAGCAGTACTTC. As protein: CSTRDSRYEQYF.

J is TRBJ1-1 and V is TRBV3-1 (or the pseudogene TRBV3-2), with D uncertain. Trimming left V 4 bases short and J 2 bases short, with 14 bases between. The CDR3 is 15 residues long. Germline lookup yields CDR1 LGHDT and CDR2 YNNKEL (reference sequence). CDR3 sequence (DNA): TGTGCCAGCAGCCCCCGAGGGCTTCCTAACACTGAAGCTTTCTTT. Translating it yields CASSPRGLPNTEAFF.

This chain uses TRBV19 with TRBJ2-1; 10 nucleotides align to TRBD1. The V and J ends lost 11 bases and 8 bases, in that order; junction bases with no gene match: 9. Germline CDR1 reads LNHDA; CDR2 reads SQIVND (reference sequence). This CDR3 has 13 residues. CDR3 sequence: CAGGQGRVDEQFF. Here the CDR3 DNA reads TGTGCCGGGGGACAGGGGAGGGTCGATGAGCAGTTCTTC.

The chain joins TRBV5-6 to TRBJ1-1; 9 nucleotides line up with TRBD1. The germline CDR1 and CDR2 sequences are SGHDT and YYEEEE. Germline trimming cut 0 bases from V and 3 bases from J; bases unmatched to any gene: 3. This CDR3 contains 15 residues. CDR3 protein: CASSLGDREYTEAFF. The CDR3 DNA is TGTGCCAGCAGCTTGGGGGACAGGGAATACACTGAAGCTTTCTTT.

The chain recombines TRBV4-1 with TRBJ2-7; D might be TRBD1 (6 bases). Trimming shortened V by 6 bases and J by 2 bases, and 23 bases separated the two germline ends. There are 17 residues in the CDR3. Per germline, CDR1 MGHRA and CDR2 YSYEKL. The CDR3 sequence is CASSRQPMDGQTYEQYF. In DNA, the CDR3 is TGCGCCAGCAGTCGTCAACCAATGGACGGACAGACCTACGAGCAGTACTTC.

The chain links TRBV12-5 to TRBJ1-1, with 7 nucleotides matching TRBD1. Looked up from germline, CDR1 is LGHNT and CDR2 is FRNRAP. V was pared by 1 base and J by 1 base, with 12 bases of the junction left unmatched. The CDR3 spans 18 residues. The CDR3 coding sequence is TGTGCTAGTGGTTTGGGACCCCAACTCGGGACAGAGAACACTGAAGCTTTCTTT. Translated, it gives CASGLGPQLGTENTEAFF.

This clone came up once. The J gene is TRBJ2-2, the V gene TRBV11-3; perhaps TRBD2 as D (6 bases). The CDR3 runs 16 residues. Germline V CDR1 and CDR2: SGHNT, YENEEA. Between the trimmed V and J ends, which lost 0 bases and 6 bases, there was a span of 14 bases. CDR3 in amino acids: CASSLEYGTAAGELFF. DNA for the CDR3: TGTGCCAGCAGCTTAGAGTATGGGACTGCAGCCGGGGAGCTGTTTTTT.

The genes are TRBV10-1 and TRBJ2-1; 9 bases are shared with TRBD2. CDR3 length: 18 amino acids. V lost 1 base to trimming and J lost 3 bases; unmatched junction nucleotides: 10. Germline lookup yields CDR1 WNHNN and CDR2 SYGVQD (reference sequence). The DNA of the CDR3 is TGCGCCAGCAGTGAGTTTGGTCGCGGTAGCGGGGGCTACAATGAGCAGTTCTTC. It translates to CASSEFGRGSGGYNEQFF.

The chain is built from TRBV11-2 and TRBJ2-7, with D unresolved. The CDR3 is made up of 15 amino acids. Germline-derived CDR1 and CDR2 are SGHAT and FQNNGV. V dropped 0 bases and J dropped 0 bases, with 9 bases sitting between them. The CDR3 nucleotides are TGTGCCAGCAGCTTAGATAACGTGCCCTCCTACGAGCAGTACTTC. Translating gives CASSLDNVPSYEQYF.

The chain employs TRBV6-1 and TRBJ1-5; no clear D gene. Germline lookup yields CDR1 MNHNS and CDR2 SASEGT. V was trimmed by 1 base and J by 6 bases, leaving 4 bases between them. CDR3 length: 12 residues. The CDR3, as DNA: TGTGCCAGCAGTGAAGGGGGTCAGCCCCAGCATTTT. As protein: CASSEGGQPQHF.

The rearrangement links TRBV5-5 to TRBJ2-7, with D unresolved. The CDR3 extends over 15 amino acids. Per germline, CDR1 SGHKS and CDR2 YYEKEE (reference sequence). V dropped 0 bases and J dropped 2 bases, with 12 bases sitting between them. CDR3 in amino acids: CASSLEGRVTYEQYF. CDR3 bases: TGTGCCAGCAGCTTGGAGGGTAGGGTCACCTACGAGCAGTACTTC. Full variable domain (missing parts from reference TRBV5-5 and TRBJ2-7): DAGVTQSPTHLIKTRGQQVTLRCSPISGHKSVSWYQQVLGQGPQFIFQYYEKEERGRGNFPDRFSARQFPNYSSELNVNALLLGDSALYLCASSLEGRVTYEQYFGPGTRLTVT.

The rearrangement joins TRBV13 to TRBJ2-2; D remains unclear. CDR1 is PRHDT, CDR2 FYEKMQ, per germline (reference sequence). Trimming removed 5 bases from V and 0 bases from J, with 13 bases in between. The CDR3 covers 16 residues. The CDR3 sequence is CASSLLAISNTGELFF. CDR3 in DNA: TGTGCCAGCAGCCTCTTGGCTATCTCGAACACCGGGGAGCTGTTTTTT.

V is TRBV15 and J is TRBJ2-7, with D hard to call. The V end lost 3 bases, the J end lost 3 bases, and 12 bases lay between the germline ends. Germline CDR1 and CDR2: LNHNV and YYDKDF (reference sequence). The CDR3 is made up of 14 amino acids. The CDR3 region has the DNA TGTGCCACCAGCAGGCCATGGGTTCGCTACGAGCAGTACTTC. It yields the protein CATSRPWVRYEQYF.

The chain joins TRBV3-1 (or the pseudogene TRBV3-2) to TRBJ2-1; the D call may be TRBD1 or TRBD2 (6 bases each). The V gene lost 6 bases and the J gene lost 9 bases, with 18 bases spanning the gap. The length of the CDR3 is 14 residues. Germline V gene sequence: CDR1 LGHDT, CDR2 YNNKEL (reference sequence). CDR3 sequence: CASSTGAGAGEQFF. The CDR3 nucleotides read TGTGCCAGCAGTACGGGGGCAGGGGCAGGTGAGCAGTTCTTC.

The V and J genes are TRBV10-3 and TRBJ1-2; the match to TRBD1 covers 9 bases. V lost 4 bases and J lost 8; bases outside the gene matches: 5. Germline CDR1 reads ENHRY; CDR2 reads SYGVKD. The CDR3 is 13 residues long. Here the CDR3 DNA reads TGTGCCATCAGTGTACAGGGGGCGGAAGGCTACACCTTC. Its translation is CAISVQGAEGYTF.

The chain uses TRBV7-3 and TRBJ1-6; D not resolved. Deletions cut 2 bases from V and 9 bases from J, with 8 bases between. There are 13 residues in the CDR3. Germline V gene lookup returns CDR1 SGHTA and CDR2 FQGTGA. CDR3 coding DNA: TGTGCCAGCAGCTTACGGAGGGCTTCACCCCTCCACTTT. As protein: CASSLRRASPLHF.

The rearrangement links TRBV5-1 to TRBJ1-1, with D possibly matching TRBD1 (5 bases). Trimming cost V 4 bases and J 3 bases, with 16 bases left between them. The CDR3 covers 15 residues. Germline CDR1 is SGHRS and CDR2 is YFSETQ. CDR3 in amino acids: CASSLIPARDTEAFF. CDR3 nucleotide sequence: TGCGCCAGCAGCCTCATCCCCGCCAGGGACACTGAAGCTTTCTTT.

V and J are TRBV5-1 and TRBJ2-5, with 11 bases lining up with TRBD1. The CDR3 covers 15 residues. The J segment lost 3 bases and the V segment lost 4 bases, leaving 5 bases of the junction unmatched. Germline V lookup: CDR1 SGHRS, CDR2 YFSETQ. CDR3 coding DNA: TGCGCCAGCAGCGAAGGACAGGGGGCAGAAGAGACCCAGTACTTC. Amino acids: CASSEGQGAEETQYF.

This chain joins TRBV10-3 and TRBJ2-7; a weak D match, TRBD1 (6 bases). Trimming pared 6 bases from V and 0 bases from J, leaving 12 bases between. The germline V gene encodes CDR1 ENHRY and CDR2 SYGVKD. This CDR3 spans 14 amino acids. The CDR3 DNA sequence: TGTGCCATCAGGGAACGGGACAACTCCTACGAGCAGTACTTC. Encoded protein: CAIRERDNSYEQYF.

V is TRBV5-6 and J is TRBJ1-6; possibly TRBD1 for D (5 bases). The germline V gene encodes CDR1 SGHDT and CDR2 YYEEEE. This CDR3 has 19 amino acids. Trimming cost V 1 base and J 1 base, with 18 bases left between them. This chain's CDR3 is CASSLSVGALGSYNSPLHF. The DNA for the CDR3 is TGTGCCAGCAGCTTGAGTGTCGGGGCTTTAGGGTCCTATAATTCACCCCTCCACTTT.